These 14 T cell receptor beta chains were all obtained from the same sample, sequenced in a study of blood T cell repertoires in COVID-19. TCRdb's copy holds only in-frame clones and misses some; the assay was immunoSEQ multiplex PCR. The sample contains under 95,000 clones, about 85% of which appear only once. Source material: peripheral blood. The receptors derive from a woman between 70 and 85 years old with acute or convalescent COVID-19.

V is TRBV6-1 and J is TRBJ2-3; TRBD2 aligns across 9 bases. After removal of 2 bases from V and 0 bases from J, the junction contained 3 bases not matched to a gene. CDR3 size: 16 residues. From germline, CDR1 is MNHNS and CDR2 SASEGT. CDR3 region: CASSETAGGSTDTQYF. CDR3 nucleotide sequence: TGTGCCAGCAGTGAAACAGCGGGGGGAAGCACAGATACGCAGTATTTT.

This rearrangement joins TRBV11-3 to TRBJ1-4; D is unclear. V shed 3 bases and J shed 8 bases, with 10 bases lying between them. Germline V gene lookup returns CDR1 SGHNT and CDR2 YENEEA. The CDR3 totals 13 residues. CDR3 sequence reads: CASSFREREKLFF. The CDR3 DNA is TGTGCCAGCAGCTTTAGAGAGCGAGAAAAACTGTTTTTT.

The chain uses TRBV28 and TRBJ1-1; D is unresolved. The V gene's germline CDR1 is MDHEN and CDR2 SYDVKM. Trimming removed 4 bases at V and 1 base at J, with 13 bases between. The CDR3 sequence is 15 residues long. The CDR3 DNA is TGTGCCAGCAGTTCCTACAGTAAGGCGAACACTGAAGCTTTCTTT. Its protein is CASSSYSKANTEAFF.

V usage is TRBV12-3 or TRBV12-4 and J usage is TRBJ2-2, with a weak D call TRBD1 (6 bases). The CDR3 runs to 13 residues. The V end was cut by 8 bases, the J end by 0 bases, with 7 bases between. The CDR3: CASRQANTGELFF. The CDR3 coding sequence is TGTGCCAGCCGACAGGCGAACACCGGGGAGCTGTTTTTT.

The V gene is TRBV24-1, the J gene TRBJ1-2, with 11 bases aligning to TRBD1. The CDR3 contains 14 residues. In germline, CDR1 is KGHDR, CDR2 SFDVKD. V lost 3 bases, J lost 7 bases, and 3 bases stayed unmatched. CDR3 amino acids: CATSDRTGGSGYTF. CDR3 sequence (DNA): TGTGCCACCAGTGATAGGACAGGGGGCTCTGGCTACACCTTC.

V and J are TRBV5-6 and TRBJ1-1; maybe TRBD1 (5 bases). V lost 4 bases, J lost 4 bases, and 20 bases lay in between. Germline CDR1 reads SGHDT; CDR2 reads YYEEEE. The length of the CDR3 is 16 residues. The CDR3 DNA follows: TGTGCCAGCAGCCGACTGGGGCTCGACACAAGCACTGAAGCTTTCTTT. Amino acids: CASSRLGLDTSTEAFF.

With respect to this clone: Mismatch with germline at one junction end may stem from a read error. The chain joins TRBV7-7 to TRBJ1-3; D not resolved. The CDR3 contains 17 residues. Germline V gene lookup returns CDR1 SSHAT and CDR2 FNYEAQ (reference sequence). Written as DNA, the CDR3 is TGTGCTAGCAGCTTAGAGGAGGGCTTGAATCTTGGAAACACCATATATTTT. It yields the protein CASSLEEGLNLGNTIYF.

Details on this clone: Additional DNA sequences in this sample encode the identical CDR3. The V call is TRBV14, the J call TRBJ1-1; TRBD1 is a possible D gene (5 bases). The V gene lost 0 bases and the J gene lost 0 bases, with 11 bases spanning the gap. This CDR3 spans 16 amino acids. The V gene's germline CDR1 is SGHDN and CDR2 FVKESK. CDR3 nucleotide sequence: TGTGCCAGCAGCCAAGATTTTGGCAGGGTGAACACTGAAGCTTTCTTT. This encodes CASSQDFGRVNTEAFF.

The CDR3, as DNA: TGTGCCAGCAAGTATCAGGGAGGGGAGCAAGAGACCCAGTACTTC. Amino acid sequence: CASKYQGGEQETQYF. The rearrangement joins TRBV6-6 to TRBJ2-5; 7 bases agree with TRBD2. CDR1 and CDR2 (germline): MNHNY, SVGAGI (reference sequence). This CDR3 has 15 amino acids. V lost 7 bases to trimming and J lost 2 bases; unmatched junction nucleotides: 10.

The gene calls are TRBV19 and TRBJ2-1; D gene unclear. Trimming took off 6 bases at V and 4 bases at J, with 13 bases between the two ends. In germline, CDR1 is LNHDA, CDR2 SQIVND (reference sequence). This CDR3 is 14 amino acids long. The CDR3 bases are TGTGCCAGTAGCCAAGCCGTCACGTACAATGAGCAGTTCTTC. Its translation is CASSQAVTYNEQFF.

The chain links TRBV18 to TRBJ1-1; D might be TRBD1 (6 bases). With 6 bases removed from V and 3 bases from J, the gap between germline ends came to 17 bases. The germline CDR1 and CDR2 sequences are KGHSH and LQKENI. The CDR3 runs to 15 residues. The CDR3 DNA sequence: TGTGCCAGCTCGAGAAGACAGGAAAGAGACACTGAAGCTTTCTTT. Encoded protein: CASSRRQERDTEAFF.

The chain recombines TRBV18 with TRBJ1-2, with 7 bases fitting TRBD1. There are 13 residues in the CDR3. Unmatched junction bases numbered 3, after V lost 2 bases and J lost 6 bases. Germline assignment: CDR1 KGHSH and CDR2 LQKENI. The CDR3 DNA follows: TGTGCCAGCTCACCAATGGGGACAGATGGCTACACCTTC. Translated, it gives CASSPMGTDGYTF. Supplemented by reference TRBV18 and TRBJ1-2, the full variable domain reads NAGVMQNPRHLVRRRGQEARLRCSPMKGHSHVYWYRQLPEEGLKFMVYLQKENIIDESGMPKERFSAEFPKEGPSILRIQQVVRGDSAAYFCASSPMGTDGYTFGSGTRLTVV.

The V and J genes are TRBV27 and TRBJ1-2; 7 nucleotides line up with TRBD1. Per the germline V gene, CDR1 is MNHEY and CDR2 is SMNVEV (reference sequence). Unmatched junction bases numbered 10, after V lost 5 bases and J lost 1 base. This CDR3 comprises 16 residues. CDR3 DNA sequence: TGTGCCAGCAGTCCATGGGGACAGCAGTTTAACTATGGCTACACCTTC. This gives the protein CASSPWGQQFNYGYTF.

The chain has TRBV19 and TRBJ2-1; 7 nucleotides agree with TRBD1. There are 15 residues in the CDR3. Germline CDR1 reads LNHDA; CDR2 reads SQIVND (reference sequence). Trimming removed 7 bases from V and 6 bases from J; junction bases left unmatched: 12. The CDR3 coding sequence is TGTGCCAGTAATCAAAGGGGGCATGTTCGCAATGAGCAGTTCTTC. Protein product: CASNQRGHVRNEQFF.